The entry below gives a single TCR beta chain sequence along with its context. What it binds is unknown. It was with a sample-barcoded 5' primer and a J-beta primer mix that a second PCR of roughly 6 to 12 cycles was run. Each TCR beta cDNA got a 12-nucleotide random molecular identifier. MiXCR, applied by TCRdb to the 5' RACE reads, yields one record per CDR3 protein. The sample contains 1.6 million or so distinct CDR3 sequences, roughly 32% of which appear only once. This CDR3 has 13 amino acids. Looked up from germline, CDR1 is SGHRS and CDR2 is YFSETQ. V was trimmed by 2 bases and J by 7 bases, leaving 12 bases between them. The sample is drawn from a study of blood T cells in healthy people across ages. Study conclusions and caveats: Long-lived and aged donors differed, with more naive CD4+ cells and higher diversity in the long-lived. Unsorted PBMCs blocked a conclusive comparison of naive and antigen-experienced cells.

Total RNA extracted from each sample amounted to at least 6 micrograms. The chain employs TRBV5-1 and TRBJ1-1; no clear D. This clonotype was sampled from a woman in her twenties or thirties in good health. The sample taken for sequencing was blood. CDR3 sequence: CASSFGSQFEAFF. CDR3 DNA sequence: TGCGCCAGCAGCTTCGGCAGTCAATTTGAAGCTTTCTTT.